These 17 T cell receptor beta chains originate from one sample sequenced in a study of cytomegalovirus exposure and HLA in healthy donors. PCR employed 60 Vbeta and 13 Jbeta primers. Clones were read by immunoSEQ multiplex PCR, and TCRdb kept only the in-frame ones, dropping some. In the table there are roughly 73,000 clones, approximately 80% of which are singletons. The sample consisted of PBMCs. These receptors all come from a man aged 40-55 years in good health and CMV-seronegative.

CDR3 protein: CASSLSITGGAVYEQYF. Here the CDR3 DNA reads TGCGCCAGCAGCTTGTCTATCACCGGGGGGGCAGTATACGAGCAGTACTTC. The chain carries TRBV5-1 and TRBJ2-7, with 8 nucleotides matching TRBD2. CDR3 size: 17 residues. Germline loops: CDR1 SGHRS, CDR2 YFSETQ. J lost 4 bases, V lost 1 base, and 13 bases had no gene match.

The V call is TRBV19, the J call TRBJ1-2; possibly TRBD1 for D (5 bases). Trimming removed 5 bases at V and 3 bases at J, with 13 bases between. The CDR3 has 14 amino acids. Germline V CDR1 and CDR2: LNHDA, SQIVND (reference sequence). Written as DNA, the CDR3 is TGTGCCAGTAGTCCCGGGGGTTCGGACTATGGCTACACCTTC. Its translation is CASSPGGSDYGYTF. The full variable domain, rest sourced from reference TRBV19 and TRBJ1-2, is DGGITQSPKYLFRKEGQNVTLSCEQNLNHDAMYWYRQDPGQGLRLIYYSQIVNDFQKGDIAEGYSVSREKKESFPLTVTSAQKNPTAFYLCASSPGGSDYGYTFGSGTRLTVV.

The V call is TRBV5-1, the J call TRBJ1-1; unclear D gene. Germline CDR1 SGHRS, CDR2 YFSETQ. The CDR3 covers 13 residues. V was cut by 0 bases and J by 7 bases, with 10 bases left in between. The CDR3 region has the DNA TGCGCCAGCAGCTTGGGATTCTTCGGTGAAGCTTTCTTT. It is translated as CASSLGFFGEAFF.

This chain uses TRBV16 with TRBJ1-4, with 8 nucleotides matching TRBD1. Germline CDR1 and CDR2: KGHSY and FQNENV. V was pared by 6 bases and J by 0 bases, with 3 bases of the junction left unmatched. The CDR3 totals 15 residues. The CDR3 loop is CASRDREATNEKLFF. The CDR3 DNA sequence: TGTGCCAGCAGGGACAGGGAGGCAACTAATGAAAAACTGTTTTTT.

The chain joins TRBV7-9 to TRBJ2-3; 8 bases fit TRBD1. CDR3 length equals 13 residues. The junction had 1 base not matched to a gene; V was cut back by 4 bases and J by 4 bases. Looked up from germline, CDR1 is SEHNR and CDR2 is FQNEAQ (reference sequence). This chain's CDR3 is CASSSRGPDTQYF. The CDR3 nucleotides read TGTGCCAGCAGCTCCAGGGGGCCAGATACGCAGTATTTT. Variable domain in full (rest from reference TRBV7-9 and TRBJ2-3): DTGVSQNPRHKITKRGQNVTFRCDPISEHNRLYWYRQTLGQGPEFLTYFQNEAQLEKSRLLSDRFSAERPKGSFSTLEIQRTEQGDSAMYLCASSSRGPDTQYFGPGTRLTVL.

This chain links TRBV5-1 with TRBJ2-7, with 8 bases aligning to TRBD2. Per the germline V gene, CDR1 is SGHRS and CDR2 is YFSETQ. This CDR3 contains 16 residues. V was clipped by 4 bases and J by 0 bases; unmatched bases: 9. The CDR3 sequence: CASSPISGGLSYEQYF. CDR3 bases: TGCGCCAGCAGCCCCATTTCGGGGGGGCTCTCCTACGAGCAGTACTTC.

This clone was observed a few times. The CDR3 bases are TGCGCCAGCAGTGAGGGGAGGAGCGGGAAAAATGAGCAGTTCTTC. Its translation is CASSEGRSGKNEQFF. The chain joins TRBV10-1 to TRBJ2-1, with TRBD2 matching over 7 bases. The CDR3 has 15 residues. The V gene's germline CDR1 is WNHNN and CDR2 SYGVQD (reference sequence). Germline trimming cut 2 bases from V and 7 bases from J; bases unmatched to any gene: 8.

The V and J genes are TRBV10-3 and TRBJ2-3, with D perhaps TRBD1 (5 bases). CDR1 ENHRY and CDR2 SYGVKD come from the germline V gene. V lost 6 bases and J 0 bases, leaving 16 bases between the germline ends. The CDR3 runs to 16 residues. CDR3 sequence reads: CAIRSPGGASTDTQYF. For the CDR3, the DNA is TGTGCCATCAGATCCCCGGGTGGGGCTAGCACAGATACGCAGTATTTT.

The chain combines TRBV19 with TRBJ1-4; D possibly corresponds to TRBD1 (6 bases). The ends were cut back, 8 bases at V and 5 bases at J, with 18 bases in the middle. Germline V gene sequence: CDR1 LNHDA, CDR2 SQIVND (reference sequence). The CDR3 is made up of 15 amino acids. The CDR3 spells CASSPQGSYNEKLFF. DNA of the CDR3: TGTGCCAGTTCCCCACAGGGTTCCTACAATGAAAAACTGTTTTTT.

Only one count was recorded for this clone. This chain uses TRBV7-3 with TRBJ2-7; no reliable D call. The CDR3 runs 11 residues. The V end lost 5 bases, the J end lost 9 bases, and 11 bases lay between the germline ends. Germline values: CDR1 SGHTA, CDR2 FQGTGA. DNA of the CDR3: TGTGCCAGCAGCGCCGGTTTTGGGCAGTACTTC. Protein product: CASSAGFGQYF.

This chain connects TRBV6-4 to TRBJ2-1, with a possible D match to TRBD1 (6 bases). This CDR3 is built from 13 residues. Germline lookup yields CDR1 MRHNA and CDR2 SNTAGT. V lost 8 bases and J lost 12, with 20 bases in between. The CDR3 protein is CASSARGSPGQFF. CDR3 nucleotide sequence: TGTGCCAGCTCGGCCAGGGGATCCCCTGGGCAGTTCTTC.

The count of this clone is one. The rearrangement links TRBV28 to TRBJ2-1, with 7 nucleotides matching TRBD1. V trimming: 3 bases; J trimming: 7 bases; junction bases outside the gene matches: 9. Per germline, CDR1 MDHEN and CDR2 SYDVKM. There are 15 residues in the CDR3. The DNA of the CDR3 is TGTGCCAGCAGTTTTACAGGGGAGCGGTTTAATGAGCAGTTCTTC. It translates to CASSFTGERFNEQFF.

The gene calls are TRBV5-1 and TRBJ1-4; possible D gene TRBD1, 6 bases. The V end was cut by 7 bases, the J end by 0 bases, with 10 bases between. The length of the CDR3 is 14 residues. The V gene's germline CDR1 is SGHRS and CDR2 YFSETQ. In nucleotides, the CDR3 is TGCGCCAGCGCACAGGGTGCAACTAATGAAAAACTGTTTTTT. Its translation: CASAQGATNEKLFF.

This clone was seen a few times. The rearrangement joins TRBV7-6 to TRBJ2-3, with 8 bases aligning to TRBD2. Germline CDR1 and CDR2: SGHVS and FNYEAQ. After removal of 4 bases from V and 4 bases from J, the junction contained 7 bases not matched to a gene. This CDR3 is built from 15 residues. CDR3 sequence (DNA): TGTGCCAGCAGCTCCCGTCTACTAGCGGCAGATACGCAGTATTTT. It is translated as CASSSRLLAADTQYF.

The chain couples TRBV30 to TRBJ1-6; 10 bases map to TRBD1. The ends lost 3 bases at V and 9 bases at J; junction bases unmatched: 8. The CDR3 spans 15 residues. Germline V gene lookup returns CDR1 GTSNPN and CDR2 SVGIG (reference sequence). The CDR3 loop reads CAWSSTGQGVSPLHF. CDR3 in DNA: TGTGCCTGGAGCTCGACAGGACAGGGGGTTTCACCCCTCCACTTT.

The gene calls are TRBV6-5 and TRBJ1-4; D might be TRBD1 (5 bases). Germline V gives CDR1 MNHEY, CDR2 SVGAGI. The CDR3 is made up of 15 amino acids. Trimming pared 2 bases from V and 7 bases from J, leaving 14 bases between. The CDR3 here is CASSYTLGEGEKLFF. CDR3 nucleotides: TGTGCCAGCAGTTACACTTTGGGGGAGGGTGAAAAACTGTTTTTT.

The rearrangement uses TRBV9 and TRBJ1-6; D perhaps matches TRBD1 (6 bases). The germline V and J ends were trimmed by 0 bases and 4 bases, with 8 bases remaining between them. This CDR3 contains 15 residues. Germline V gene lookup returns CDR1 SGDLS and CDR2 YYNGEE. The CDR3 reads CASSVEGTYNSPLHF. CDR3 coding DNA: TGTGCCAGCAGCGTAGAGGGGACATATAATTCACCCCTCCACTTT.